The sequence of this T cell receptor beta chain was determined in a study of cytotoxic CD8 clonotypes in ibrutinib-treated CLL. Turning to the study itself: Of a cohort that held about a dozen relapsed/refractory and around 14 treatment-naive patients, 17 to 18 were IGHV unmutated. Regarding the study as a whole: The study found public clonotypes uncommon, contracting or stable on treatment. Patients with sustained remission and those progressing were sampled at differing times. At progression, clonality fell back toward baseline after rising at ibrutinib response.

Concerning this clone: What it binds is unknown.

Assay: immunoSEQ multiplex PCR; the TCRdb copy retains only in-frame clones and omits some. This table has over 100,000 clones, approximately 83% appearing once. The sequenced sample was PBMCs, obtained after 24 months of ibrutinib treatment. The origin of this receptor is a human donor with chronic lymphocytic leukemia.

The CDR3 DNA reads TGTGCCACCGCCCTGGGCGGACAGCCTAACTATGGCTACACCTTC. Protein: CATALGGQPNYGYTF. The V gene is TRBV6-1, the J gene TRBJ1-2; the D gene is possibly TRBD1 (6 bases). The CDR3 runs 15 residues. Per the germline V gene, CDR1 is MNHNS and CDR2 is SASEGT. V lost 10 bases, J lost 0 bases, and 18 bases lay in between.